Below, 6 T cell receptor beta chains from the same sample are listed, as sequenced in a study of cytomegalovirus exposure and HLA in healthy donors. Primers for the PCR totalled 60 Vbeta and 13 Jbeta. Clones were sequenced by immunoSEQ multiplex PCR, and TCRdb holds only the in-frame ones, with some missing. The data contain around 140,000 clones, approximately 79% of them seen just once; the ten biggest clones take up under 5.5%. Sequenced input: PBMCs. Every receptor here comes from a man aged 45 to 65 in good health and CMV-seropositive.

This chain uses TRBV4-1 with TRBJ1-1; D perhaps matches TRBD1 (5 bases). Deletions cut 1 base from V and 5 bases from J, with 17 bases between. The CDR3 is 16 residues long. The V gene's germline CDR1 is MGHRA and CDR2 YSYEKL. CDR3 sequence reads: CASSQAGGGRVTEAFF. DNA of the CDR3: TGCGCCAGCAGCCAAGCTGGGGGGGGACGTGTTACTGAAGCTTTCTTT.

The chain is built from TRBV15 and TRBJ1-4; possibly TRBD1 for D (6 bases). Germline CDR1 is LNHNV and CDR2 is YYDKDF (reference sequence). Trimming removed 0 bases at V and 0 bases at J, with 11 bases between. CDR3 length equals 17 residues. CDR3 in DNA: TGTGCCACCAGCAGAGATGAAGGGGGATCAACTAATGAAAAACTGTTTTTT. This sequence encodes CATSRDEGGSTNEKLFF.

Concerning this clone: Other nucleotide sequences in the sample specify the same CDR3. The CDR3 sequence: CSASREETQYF. The DNA of the CDR3 is TGCAGTGCTAGCAGGGAAGAGACCCAGTACTTC. The genes are TRBV20-1 and TRBJ2-5; a possible D gene is TRBD1 (5 bases). The CDR3 loop spans 11 amino acids. CDR1 DFQATT and CDR2 SNEGSKA come from the germline V gene (reference sequence). Trimming removed 3 bases at V and 3 bases at J, with 5 bases between.

The J gene is TRBJ1-5, the V gene TRBV7-6, with TRBD1 matching 10 bases. The germline CDR1 and CDR2 sequences are SGHVS and FNYEAQ. V shed 1 base, J shed 3 bases, and the junction held 6 bases outside the gene matches. The CDR3 has 17 residues. Written as DNA, the CDR3 is TGTGCCAGCAGCTTAGGTACCGGGACAGGGGCCAATCAGCCCCAGCATTTT. Translating gives CASSLGTGTGANQPQHF.

This chain uses TRBV5-4 with TRBJ1-2, with D possibly matching TRBD1 (6 bases). Trimming left V 2 bases short and J 5 bases short, with 13 bases between. In germline, CDR1 is SGHNT, CDR2 YYREEE (reference sequence). The CDR3 has 14 residues. This CDR3 reads CASSLQGILYGYTF. CDR3 DNA: TGTGCCAGCAGCTTACAGGGAATCCTATATGGCTACACCTTC.

CDR3 coding DNA: TGTGCCATCAGTGAGTCACCAGCCGGGATCGGCTACACCTTC. Amino acids: CAISESPAGIGYTF. The chain joins TRBV10-3 to TRBJ1-2; D is unresolved. The CDR3 sequence is 14 residues long. Germline V gives CDR1 ENHRY, CDR2 SYGVKD. The V gene lost 0 bases and the J gene lost 8 bases, with 13 bases spanning the gap.